This is a list of T cell receptor beta chains from one sample in a study of identical twins. TCRdb independently ran MiXCR on the 5' RACE reads; one entry per CDR3 protein. The sample consists of about 240,000 distinct CDR3 sequences, approximately 7.9% of them appearing once. This sample was also put to use in a study of yellow fever vaccine responses in identical twins.

The source material was CD8+ T cells sorted from blood. Receptors were obtained from a woman younger than 30 in good health. CDR3s include the opening cysteine and the closing phenylalanine or tryptophan. Fields, in order: D gene, V gene, CDR3 length, clone size, J gene, CDR3 DNA, CDR3 protein. D genes are given only for firm matches. Size tells how often a clone was seen (once, few, many) or the class of an expanded clone, and some rows leave it out.

>TRBD1|TRBV4-1|11|few|TRBJ2-1
TGCGCCAGCAGGGACGGGACAGGGTGGTTCTTC
CASRDGTGWFF
>TRBD1|TRBV11-2|19|many|TRBJ2-7
TGTGCCAGCAGCTTAGTCTGGGCTGCCGGGACAGGGGTTAAATACGAGCAGTACTTC
CASSLVWAAGTGVKYEQYF
>-|TRBV10-2|12|many|TRBJ2-7
TGCGCCAGCAGTTCCAGCGGGTACGAGCAGTACTTC
CASSSSGYEQYF
>-|TRBV5-6|12|few|TRBJ2-1
TGTGCCAGCAGCTTGGAGTGGAATGAGCAGTTCTTC
CASSLEWNEQFF
>-|TRBV9|15|few|TRBJ2-2
TGTGCCAGCAGCGTAGCAGGGGACGGCACCGGGGAGCTGTTTTTT
CASSVAGDGTGELFF
>TRBD2|TRBV7-9|15|few|TRBJ2-3
TGTGCCAGCAGCGGGAGCGGGGACCTCACAGATACGCAGTATTTT
CASSGSGDLTDTQYF
>-|TRBV7-9|15|few|TRBJ2-4
TGTGCCAGCAGCTTTGCAGGGATGGCCAAAAACATTCAGTACTTC
CASSFAGMAKNIQYF
>TRBD2|TRBV6-2/TRBV6-3|20|-|TRBJ2-3
TGTGCCAGCAGTTACTTATCTAGCGGGGGGGCGGTTTTCGGCACAGATACGCAGTATTTT
CASSYLSSGGAVFGTDTQYF
>TRBD1|TRBV20-1|15|many|TRBJ1-5
TGCAGTGCTAGAGATCGACAGGGGACTAATCAGCCCCAGCATTTT
CSARDRQGTNQPQHF
>-|TRBV6-5|16|few|TRBJ2-3
TGTGCCAGCAGTTATTGGAGGGGGCCCTACACAGATACGCAGTATTTT
CASSYWRGPYTDTQYF